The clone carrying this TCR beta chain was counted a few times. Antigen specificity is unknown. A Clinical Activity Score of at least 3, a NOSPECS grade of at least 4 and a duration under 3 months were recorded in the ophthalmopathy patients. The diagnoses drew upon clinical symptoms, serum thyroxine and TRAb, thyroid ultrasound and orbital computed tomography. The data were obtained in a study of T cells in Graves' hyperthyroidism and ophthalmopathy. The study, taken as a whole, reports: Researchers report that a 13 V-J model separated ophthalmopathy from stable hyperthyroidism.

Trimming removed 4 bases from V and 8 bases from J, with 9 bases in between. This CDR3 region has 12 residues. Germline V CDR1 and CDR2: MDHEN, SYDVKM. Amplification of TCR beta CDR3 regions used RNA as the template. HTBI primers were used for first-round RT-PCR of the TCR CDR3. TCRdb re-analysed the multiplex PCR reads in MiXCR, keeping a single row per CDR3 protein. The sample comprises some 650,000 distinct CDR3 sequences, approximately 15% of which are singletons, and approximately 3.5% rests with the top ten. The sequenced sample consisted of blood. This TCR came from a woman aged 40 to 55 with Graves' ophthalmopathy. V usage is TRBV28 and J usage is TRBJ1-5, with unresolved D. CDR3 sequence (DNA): TGTGCCAGCAGTTCACTCGGGGAGCCCCAGCATTTT. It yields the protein CASSSLGEPQHF.